Listed below are T cell receptor beta chains from one sample, sequenced in a study of blood T cell repertoires in COVID-19. Sequencing was performed with immunoSEQ multiplex PCR; in TCRdb, only in-frame clones are kept and a portion is missing. Seen here are approximately 240,000 clones, more than 65% observed once, and the top ten hold about 2.4%. Material for sequencing was peripheral blood. Every receptor here comes from a woman between 55 and 75 years old with acute or convalescent COVID-19. Both conserved end residues are part of each CDR3. D genes are given only for firm matches. Some rows mark clone size as missing; the rest say once, few, many or name a class of expanded clone.

abundance: -
d_gene: -
v_gene: TRBV20-1
j_gene: TRBJ2-6
CDR3aa: CSASSSGANVLTF
CDR3nt: TGCAGTGCTAGTTCTTCTGGGGCCAACGTCCTGACTTTC

abundance: once
d_gene: TRBD1
v_gene: TRBV30
j_gene: TRBJ2-1
CDR3aa: CAWSGTGGSYNEQFF
CDR3nt: TGTGCCTGGAGTGGGACAGGGGGCTCCTACAATGAGCAGTTCTTC

abundance: -
d_gene: -
v_gene: TRBV19
j_gene: TRBJ1-1
CDR3aa: CASSIASRGTEAFF
CDR3nt: TGTGCCAGTAGTATTGCCAGTAGAGGCACTGAAGCTTTCTTT

abundance: -
d_gene: -
v_gene: TRBV7-2
j_gene: TRBJ1-5
CDR3aa: CASSRTDQPQHF
CDR3nt: TGTGCCAGCAGCAGGACAGATCAGCCCCAGCATTTT

abundance: once
d_gene: TRBD1
v_gene: TRBV29-1
j_gene: TRBJ1-2
CDR3aa: CSATGQGVSGYTF
CDR3nt: TGCAGCGCCACGGGACAGGGTGTGAGTGGCTACACCTTC

abundance: -
d_gene: -
v_gene: TRBV5-4
j_gene: TRBJ1-1
CDR3aa: CASSLGRFTEAFF
CDR3nt: TGTGCCAGCAGCTTGGGTCGGTTCACTGAAGCTTTCTTT

abundance: -
d_gene: -
v_gene: TRBV30
j_gene: TRBJ1-4
CDR3aa: CAWSQTDEKLFF
CDR3nt: TGTGCCTGGAGTCAGACAGATGAAAAACTGTTTTTT

abundance: -
d_gene: TRBD2
v_gene: TRBV7-2
j_gene: TRBJ2-1
CDR3aa: CASSSGLAGGLNEQFF
CDR3nt: TGTGCCAGCAGCTCAGGACTAGCGGGGGGACTTAATGAGCAGTTCTTC

abundance: -
d_gene: -
v_gene: TRBV5-4
j_gene: TRBJ2-3
CDR3aa: CASSLVQGSSDTQYF
CDR3nt: TGTGCCAGCAGCCTGGTTCAGGGAAGTTCAGATACGCAGTATTTT

abundance: -
d_gene: TRBD1
v_gene: TRBV6-5
j_gene: TRBJ2-5
CDR3aa: CASTRGLGETQYF
CDR3nt: TGTGCCAGCACCAGGGGGCTTGGAGAGACCCAGTACTTC

abundance: -
d_gene: TRBD1
v_gene: TRBV6-6
j_gene: TRBJ2-3
CDR3aa: CASSYFQGGTDTQYF
CDR3nt: TGTGCCAGCAGTTACTTCCAGGGGGGCACAGATACGCAGTATTTT

abundance: once
d_gene: TRBD2
v_gene: TRBV5-1
j_gene: TRBJ2-2
CDR3aa: CASSARPGTSGGAGELFF
CDR3nt: TGCGCCAGCAGTGCACGACCCGGGACTAGCGGGGGGGCCGGGGAGCTGTTTTTT

abundance: -
d_gene: TRBD1
v_gene: TRBV5-5
j_gene: TRBJ2-7
CDR3aa: CASTESPGTGVYEQYF
CDR3nt: TGTGCCAGCACGGAATCACCCGGGACAGGGGTTTACGAGCAGTACTTC

abundance: -
d_gene: -
v_gene: TRBV7-2
j_gene: TRBJ1-5
CDR3aa: CASSTPNQPQHF
CDR3nt: TGTGCCAGCAGTACTCCTAATCAGCCCCAGCATTTT

abundance: -
d_gene: TRBD2
v_gene: TRBV5-4
j_gene: TRBJ2-7
CDR3aa: CASSLSSGGETNSYEQYF
CDR3nt: TGTGCCAGCAGCCTCTCTAGCGGGGGGGAAACTAACTCCTACGAGCAGTACTTC

abundance: -
d_gene: -
v_gene: TRBV6-5
j_gene: TRBJ2-7
CDR3aa: CASSYSRDITYEQYF
CDR3nt: TGTGCCAGCAGTTACTCCCGGGACATAACCTACGAGCAGTACTTC

abundance: -
d_gene: -
v_gene: TRBV2
j_gene: TRBJ1-1
CDR3aa: CASSEYGMNTEAFF
CDR3nt: TGTGCCAGCAGTGAATACGGTATGAACACTGAAGCTTTCTTT

abundance: -
d_gene: TRBD1
v_gene: TRBV6-1
j_gene: TRBJ1-5
CDR3aa: CASSEVPTGVVPQHF
CDR3nt: TGTGCCAGCAGTGAAGTTCCGACAGGGGTAGTGCCCCAGCATTTT

abundance: -
d_gene: -
v_gene: TRBV6-5
j_gene: TRBJ1-5
CDR3aa: CASSKDRGGNQPQHF
CDR3nt: TGTGCCAGCAGCAAGGACAGAGGAGGAAATCAGCCCCAGCATTTT

abundance: -
d_gene: TRBD2
v_gene: TRBV9
j_gene: TRBJ2-7
CDR3aa: CASSVAGGGAPYEQYF
CDR3nt: TGTGCCAGCAGCGTAGCTGGCGGGGGGGCCCCCTACGAGCAGTACTTC

abundance: once
d_gene: TRBD1
v_gene: TRBV19
j_gene: TRBJ2-1
CDR3aa: CASTNPTGGVLSDEQFF
CDR3nt: TGTGCCAGTACCAACCCTACAGGGGGCGTACTGTCCGATGAGCAGTTCTTC

abundance: -
d_gene: TRBD1
v_gene: TRBV30
j_gene: TRBJ2-7
CDR3aa: CAWSDTGQGLYEQYF
CDR3nt: TGTGCCTGGAGTGACACGGGACAGGGTTTGTACGAGCAGTACTTC

abundance: -
d_gene: TRBD2
v_gene: TRBV11-2
j_gene: TRBJ2-5
CDR3aa: CASSRSRLAGGPGETQYF
CDR3nt: TGTGCCAGCAGCCGTAGTCGGCTAGCGGGGGGGCCAGGGGAGACCCAGTACTTC

abundance: once
d_gene: -
v_gene: TRBV27
j_gene: TRBJ1-5
CDR3aa: CASSFLGGGSNQPQHF
CDR3nt: TGTGCCAGCAGTTTTTTAGGAGGCGGCAGCAATCAGCCCCAGCATTTT

abundance: -
d_gene: -
v_gene: TRBV7-6
j_gene: TRBJ1-2
CDR3aa: CASSSGGDYGYTF
CDR3nt: TGTGCCAGCAGCTCCGGGGGGGACTATGGCTACACCTTC

abundance: -
d_gene: TRBD1
v_gene: TRBV5-1
j_gene: TRBJ2-2
CDR3aa: CASSLGLQGALTGELFF
CDR3nt: TGCGCCAGCAGCTTGGGCCTGCAGGGGGCGCTCACCGGGGAGCTGTTTTTT

abundance: -
d_gene: -
v_gene: TRBV4-3
j_gene: TRBJ2-7
CDR3aa: CASSQDTPGYEQYF
CDR3nt: TGCGCCAGCAGCCAAGATACCCCGGGTTACGAGCAGTACTTC

abundance: -
d_gene: -
v_gene: TRBV4-2
j_gene: TRBJ1-2
CDR3aa: CASSPDPSREYGYTF
CDR3nt: TGTGCCAGCAGCCCTGACCCGAGCCGGGAGTATGGCTACACCTTC

abundance: -
d_gene: -
v_gene: TRBV4-3
j_gene: TRBJ1-1
CDR3aa: CASSPEGQLNTEAFF
CDR3nt: TGCGCCAGCAGCCCAGAAGGACAGTTGAACACTGAAGCTTTCTTT

abundance: -
d_gene: -
v_gene: TRBV6-5
j_gene: TRBJ1-5
CDR3aa: CASSYSIGGQPQHF
CDR3nt: TGTGCCAGCAGTTACTCGATCGGGGGTCAGCCCCAGCATTTT

abundance: few
d_gene: -
v_gene: TRBV5-1
j_gene: TRBJ2-3
CDR3aa: CASSPGDTQYF
CDR3nt: TGCGCCAGCAGCCCGGGGGATACGCAGTATTTT

abundance: -
d_gene: -
v_gene: TRBV4-1
j_gene: TRBJ1-2
CDR3aa: CASSQATGYYGYTF
CDR3nt: TGCGCCAGCAGCCAAGCGACGGGGTACTATGGCTACACCTTC

abundance: -
d_gene: TRBD1
v_gene: TRBV6-5
j_gene: TRBJ2-7
CDR3aa: CASSRDRGRPYEQYF
CDR3nt: TGTGCCAGCAGCCGCGACAGGGGCCGCCCCTACGAGCAGTACTTC

abundance: -
d_gene: TRBD1
v_gene: TRBV9
j_gene: TRBJ1-2
CDR3aa: CASSAHLRSGTVDYGYTF
CDR3nt: TGTGCCAGCAGCGCTCACCTCAGATCCGGGACAGTTGACTATGGCTACACCTTC

abundance: once
d_gene: TRBD2
v_gene: TRBV5-1
j_gene: TRBJ2-7
CDR3aa: CASSLGASGGWEQYF
CDR3nt: TGCGCCAGCAGCTTGGGGGCTAGCGGGGGATGGGAGCAGTACTTC

abundance: few
d_gene: -
v_gene: TRBV11-2
j_gene: TRBJ2-1
CDR3aa: CASSLEAYNEQFF
CDR3nt: TGTGCCAGCAGCTTAGAAGCTTACAATGAGCAGTTCTTC

abundance: -
d_gene: -
v_gene: TRBV3-1/TRBV3-2
j_gene: TRBJ1-6
CDR3aa: CASSQKQGSPLHF
CDR3nt: TGTGCCAGCAGCCAAAAACAGGGATCACCCCTCCACTTT

abundance: -
d_gene: -
v_gene: TRBV7-9
j_gene: TRBJ2-5
CDR3aa: CASSTTGRGGTQYF
CDR3nt: TGTGCCAGCAGCACCACGGGGCGGGGTGGGACCCAGTACTTC

abundance: -
d_gene: -
v_gene: TRBV4-3
j_gene: TRBJ2-7
CDR3aa: CASSQVPGLEQYF
CDR3nt: TGCGCCAGCAGCCAAGTTCCAGGTCTCGAGCAGTACTTC

abundance: -
d_gene: -
v_gene: TRBV27
j_gene: TRBJ2-3
CDR3aa: CASSLGPTGTSSSDTQYF
CDR3nt: TGTGCCAGCAGTTTGGGCCCCACCGGGACAAGCTCGTCAGATACGCAGTATTTT

abundance: -
d_gene: -
v_gene: TRBV18
j_gene: TRBJ2-1
CDR3aa: CASSPSRDNEQFF
CDR3nt: TGTGCCAGCTCACCGTCCCGGGACAATGAGCAGTTCTTC

abundance: -
d_gene: -
v_gene: TRBV6-6
j_gene: TRBJ1-1
CDR3aa: CASSYSEENTEAFF
CDR3nt: TGCGCCAGCAGTTACTCAGAGGAGAACACTGAAGCTTTCTTT